This T cell receptor (beta chain) originates from a study of response to subunit inactivated influenza vaccine. This clonotype was recorded a few times. Antigen unknown. Study findings and constraints: It was suggested by the authors that few new T cells are recruited by each seasonal influenza vaccination.

The CDR3 runs 15 residues. The V and J ends lost 3 bases and 8 bases respectively, with 17 bases between them. Germline values: CDR1 LGHDT, CDR2 YNNKEL (reference sequence). MiXCR, run by TCRdb on the RT-PCR reads, gives a single entry per CDR3 protein. The data show 500,000 to 550,000 distinct CDR3 sequences, 7.2% seen once. The sequence derives from a man in his fifties or sixties who received an inactivated influenza vaccine. The chain is built from TRBV3-1 and TRBJ2-4, with D tentatively TRBD2 (6 bases). This sample comprised PBMCs from blood, obtained about 24 months after vaccination. This chain's CDR3 is CASSHSGVREDIQYF. Here the CDR3 DNA reads TGTGCCAGCAGCCACTCCGGGGTTAGGGAGGACATTCAGTACTTC.